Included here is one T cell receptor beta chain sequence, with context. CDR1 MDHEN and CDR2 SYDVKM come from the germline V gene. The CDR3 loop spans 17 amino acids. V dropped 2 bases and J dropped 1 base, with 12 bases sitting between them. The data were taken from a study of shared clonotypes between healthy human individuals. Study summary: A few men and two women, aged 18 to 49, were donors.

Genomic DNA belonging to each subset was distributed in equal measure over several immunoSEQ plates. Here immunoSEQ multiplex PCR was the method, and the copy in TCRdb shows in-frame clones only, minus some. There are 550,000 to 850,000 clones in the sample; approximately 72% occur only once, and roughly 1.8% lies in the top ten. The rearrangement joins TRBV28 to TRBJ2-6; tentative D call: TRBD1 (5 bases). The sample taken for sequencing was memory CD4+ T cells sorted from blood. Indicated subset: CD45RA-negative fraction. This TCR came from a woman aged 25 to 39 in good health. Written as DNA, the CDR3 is TGTGCCAGCAGTTTAATGTCCCAGGGTTCTGGGGCCAACGTCCTGACTTTC. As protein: CASSLMSQGSGANVLTF.